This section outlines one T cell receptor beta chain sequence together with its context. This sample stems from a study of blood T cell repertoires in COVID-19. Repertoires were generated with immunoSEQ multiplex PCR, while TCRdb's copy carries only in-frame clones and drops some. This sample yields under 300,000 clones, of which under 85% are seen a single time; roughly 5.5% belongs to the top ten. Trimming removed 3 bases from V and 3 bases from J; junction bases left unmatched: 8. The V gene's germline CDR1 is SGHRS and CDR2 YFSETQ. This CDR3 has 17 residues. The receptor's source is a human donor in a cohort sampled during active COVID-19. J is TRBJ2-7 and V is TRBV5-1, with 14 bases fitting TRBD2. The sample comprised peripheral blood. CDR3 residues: CASSSGLAGGPGYEQYF. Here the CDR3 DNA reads TGCGCCAGCAGCTCCGGACTAGCGGGGGGTCCAGGCTACGAGCAGTACTTC.